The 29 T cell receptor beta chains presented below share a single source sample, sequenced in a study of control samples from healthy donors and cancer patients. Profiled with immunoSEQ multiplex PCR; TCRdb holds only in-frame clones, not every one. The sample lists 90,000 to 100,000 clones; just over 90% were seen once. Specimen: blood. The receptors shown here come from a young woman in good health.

The CDR3 DNA reads TGCAGTGCTAGCTCCGATACGCAGTATTTT. Encoded protein: CSASSDTQYF. The genes are TRBV20-1 and TRBJ2-3; D gene ambiguous. Trimming pared 3 bases from V and 6 bases from J, leaving 4 bases between. Per the germline V gene, CDR1 is DFQATT and CDR2 is SNEGSKA (reference sequence). The CDR3 spans 10 residues.

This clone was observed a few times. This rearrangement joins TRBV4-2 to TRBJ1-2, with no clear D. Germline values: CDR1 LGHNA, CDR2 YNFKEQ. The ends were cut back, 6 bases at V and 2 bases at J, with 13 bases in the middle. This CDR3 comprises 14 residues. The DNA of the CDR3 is TGTGCCAGCAGACAACCCGGGGAGAACTATGGCTACACCTTC. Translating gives CASRQPGENYGYTF.

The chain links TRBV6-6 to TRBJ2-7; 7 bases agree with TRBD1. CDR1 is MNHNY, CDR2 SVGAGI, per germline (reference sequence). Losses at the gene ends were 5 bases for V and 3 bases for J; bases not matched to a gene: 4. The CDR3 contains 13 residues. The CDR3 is CASSNDRVYEQYF. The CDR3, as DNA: TGTGCCAGCAGTAACGACAGGGTCTACGAGCAGTACTTC.

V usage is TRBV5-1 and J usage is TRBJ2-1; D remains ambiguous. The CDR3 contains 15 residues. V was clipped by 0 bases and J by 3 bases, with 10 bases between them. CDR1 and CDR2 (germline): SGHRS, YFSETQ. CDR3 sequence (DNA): TGCGCCAGCAGCTTGGATAGCCCAAGCTACAATGAGCAGTTCTTC. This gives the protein CASSLDSPSYNEQFF.

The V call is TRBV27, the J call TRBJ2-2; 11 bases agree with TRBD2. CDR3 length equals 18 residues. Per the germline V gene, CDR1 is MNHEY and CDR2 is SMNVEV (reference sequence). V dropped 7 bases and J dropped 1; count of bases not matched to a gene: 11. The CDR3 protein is CASTPSGLAGGNTGELFF. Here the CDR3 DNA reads TGTGCCAGCACCCCGAGCGGTCTAGCGGGGGGGAACACCGGGGAGCTGTTTTTT.

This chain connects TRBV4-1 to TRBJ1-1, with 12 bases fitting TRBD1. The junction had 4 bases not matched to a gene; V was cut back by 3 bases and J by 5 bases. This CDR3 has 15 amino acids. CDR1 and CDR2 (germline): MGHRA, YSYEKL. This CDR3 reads CASSHWDRGRTEAFF. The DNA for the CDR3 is TGCGCCAGCAGCCATTGGGACAGGGGGCGAACTGAAGCTTTCTTT.

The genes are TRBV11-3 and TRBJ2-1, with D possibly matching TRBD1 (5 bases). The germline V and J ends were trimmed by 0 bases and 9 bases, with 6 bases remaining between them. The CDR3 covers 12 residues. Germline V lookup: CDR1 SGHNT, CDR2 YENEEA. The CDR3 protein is CASSLDRGEQFF. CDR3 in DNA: TGTGCCAGCAGCTTAGATAGGGGTGAGCAGTTCTTC.

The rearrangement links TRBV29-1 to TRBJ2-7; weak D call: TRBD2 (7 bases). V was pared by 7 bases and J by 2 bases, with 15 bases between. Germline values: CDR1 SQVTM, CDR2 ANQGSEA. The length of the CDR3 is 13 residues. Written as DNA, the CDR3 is TGCAGCGCCAGGGGAGGGGTAACCTACGAGCAGTACTTC. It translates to CSARGGVTYEQYF.

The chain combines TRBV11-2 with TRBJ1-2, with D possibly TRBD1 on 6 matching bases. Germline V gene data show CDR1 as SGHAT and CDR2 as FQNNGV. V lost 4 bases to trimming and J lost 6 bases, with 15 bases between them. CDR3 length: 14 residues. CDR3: CASSSAQGRDGYTF. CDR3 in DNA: TGTGCCAGCAGCTCAGCGCAGGGGAGGGATGGCTACACCTTC.

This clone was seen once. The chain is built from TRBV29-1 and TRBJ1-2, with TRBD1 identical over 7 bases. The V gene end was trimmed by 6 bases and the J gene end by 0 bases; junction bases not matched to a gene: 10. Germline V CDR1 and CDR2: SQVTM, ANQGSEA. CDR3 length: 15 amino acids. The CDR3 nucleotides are TGCAGCGTCCTAAGGGGGACAGACTCTAACTATGGCTACACCTTC. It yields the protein CSVLRGTDSNYGYTF.

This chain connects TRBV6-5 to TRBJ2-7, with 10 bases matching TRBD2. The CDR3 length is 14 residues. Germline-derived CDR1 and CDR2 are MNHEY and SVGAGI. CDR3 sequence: CATTSSGGAYEQYF. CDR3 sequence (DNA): TGTGCAACAACCTCCAGCGGGGGGGCCTACGAGCAGTACTTC.

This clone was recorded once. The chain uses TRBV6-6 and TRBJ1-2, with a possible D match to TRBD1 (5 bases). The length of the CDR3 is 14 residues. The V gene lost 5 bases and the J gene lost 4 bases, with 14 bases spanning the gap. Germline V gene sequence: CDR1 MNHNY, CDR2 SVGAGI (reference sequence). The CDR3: CASSPRGASYGYTF. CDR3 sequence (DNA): TGTGCCAGCAGTCCCCGGGGCGCGAGCTATGGCTACACCTTC.

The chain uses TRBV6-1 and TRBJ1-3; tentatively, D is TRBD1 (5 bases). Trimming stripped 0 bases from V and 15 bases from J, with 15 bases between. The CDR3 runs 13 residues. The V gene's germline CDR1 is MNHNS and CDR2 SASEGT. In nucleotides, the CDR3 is TGTGCCAGCAGTGAAGCGTTCCGGGCGGGGGGATATTTT. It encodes CASSEAFRAGGYF.

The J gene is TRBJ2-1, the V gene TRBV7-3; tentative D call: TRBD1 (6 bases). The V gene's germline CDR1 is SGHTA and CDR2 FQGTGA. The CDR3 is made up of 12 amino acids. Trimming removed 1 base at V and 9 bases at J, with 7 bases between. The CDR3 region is CASSLSRGEQFF. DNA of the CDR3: TGTGCCAGCAGCTTAAGCAGGGGTGAGCAGTTCTTC.

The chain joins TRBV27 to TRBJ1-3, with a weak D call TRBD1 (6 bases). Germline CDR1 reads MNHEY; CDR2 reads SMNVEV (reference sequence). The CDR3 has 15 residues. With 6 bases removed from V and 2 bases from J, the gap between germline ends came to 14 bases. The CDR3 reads CASRPGGLTGNTIYF. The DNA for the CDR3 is TGTGCCAGCAGACCCGGGGGCCTTACTGGAAACACCATATATTTT.

CDR3 coding DNA: TGCGCCAGCAGCTCCCTCCAACGACTAGCGGGGGGGCGCACAGATACGCAGTATTTT. Translation gives CASSSLQRLAGGRTDTQYF. The chain links TRBV5-1 to TRBJ2-3; 14 positions agree with TRBD2. Germline loops: CDR1 SGHRS, CDR2 YFSETQ. J was trimmed by 1 base and V by 3 bases; bases with no gene match: 10. CDR3 length: 19 residues.

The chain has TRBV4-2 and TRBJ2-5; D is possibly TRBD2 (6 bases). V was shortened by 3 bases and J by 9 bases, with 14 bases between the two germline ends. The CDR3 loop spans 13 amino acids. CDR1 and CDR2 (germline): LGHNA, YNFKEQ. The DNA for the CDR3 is TGTGCCAGCAGCCAGGTCTTGGGGGAGGCCCAGTACTTC. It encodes CASSQVLGEAQYF.

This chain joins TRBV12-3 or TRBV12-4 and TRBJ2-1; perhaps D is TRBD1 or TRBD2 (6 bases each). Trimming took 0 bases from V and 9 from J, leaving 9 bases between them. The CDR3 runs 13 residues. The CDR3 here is CASSLAGGGEQFF. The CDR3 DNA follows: TGTGCCAGCAGTTTAGCAGGGGGAGGTGAGCAGTTCTTC.

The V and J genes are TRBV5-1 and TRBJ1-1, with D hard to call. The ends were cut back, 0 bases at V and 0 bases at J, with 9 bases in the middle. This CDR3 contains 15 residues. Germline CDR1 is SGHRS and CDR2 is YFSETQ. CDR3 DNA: TGCGCCAGCAGCTTGGCGTCAGGTTTGAACACTGAAGCTTTCTTT. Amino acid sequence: CASSLASGLNTEAFF.

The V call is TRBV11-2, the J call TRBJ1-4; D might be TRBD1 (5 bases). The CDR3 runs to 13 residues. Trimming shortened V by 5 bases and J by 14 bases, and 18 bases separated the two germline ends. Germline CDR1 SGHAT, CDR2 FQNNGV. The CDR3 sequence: CASSEGLTEGLFF. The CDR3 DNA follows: TGTGCCAGCAGCGAGGGCCTCACTGAGGGGCTGTTTTTT. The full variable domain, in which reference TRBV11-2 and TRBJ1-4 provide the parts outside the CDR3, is EAGVAQSPRYKIIEKRQSVAFWCNPISGHATLYWYQQILGQGPKLLIQFQNNGVVDDSQLPKDRFSAERLKGVDSTLKIQPAKLEDSAVYLCASSEGLTEGLFFGSGTQLSVL.

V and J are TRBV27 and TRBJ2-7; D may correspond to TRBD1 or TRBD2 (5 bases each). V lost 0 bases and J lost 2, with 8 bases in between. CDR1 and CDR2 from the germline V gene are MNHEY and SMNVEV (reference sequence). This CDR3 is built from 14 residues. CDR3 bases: TGTGCCAGCAGTTTATCGAGGGGCGCCTACGAGCAGTACTTC. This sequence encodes CASSLSRGAYEQYF.

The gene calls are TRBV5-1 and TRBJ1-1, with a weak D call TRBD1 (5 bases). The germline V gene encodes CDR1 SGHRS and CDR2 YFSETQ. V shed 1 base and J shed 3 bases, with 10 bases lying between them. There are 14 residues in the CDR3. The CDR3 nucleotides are TGCGCCAGCAGCTTGAATGGGGGGGACACTGAAGCTTTCTTT. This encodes CASSLNGGDTEAFF. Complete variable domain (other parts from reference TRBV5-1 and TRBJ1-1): KAGVTQTPRYLIKTRGQQVTLSCSPISGHRSVSWYQQTPGQGLQFLFEYFSETQRNKGNFPGRFSGRQFSNSRSEMNVSTLELGDSALYLCASSLNGGDTEAFFGQGTRLTVV.

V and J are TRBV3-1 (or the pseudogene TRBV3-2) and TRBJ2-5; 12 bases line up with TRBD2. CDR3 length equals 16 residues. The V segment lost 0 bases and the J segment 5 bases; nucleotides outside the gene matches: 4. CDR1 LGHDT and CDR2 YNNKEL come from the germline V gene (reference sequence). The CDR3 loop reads CASSQEVGLAGETQYF. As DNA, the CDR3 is TGTGCCAGCAGCCAAGAAGTAGGACTAGCGGGGGAGACCCAGTACTTC.

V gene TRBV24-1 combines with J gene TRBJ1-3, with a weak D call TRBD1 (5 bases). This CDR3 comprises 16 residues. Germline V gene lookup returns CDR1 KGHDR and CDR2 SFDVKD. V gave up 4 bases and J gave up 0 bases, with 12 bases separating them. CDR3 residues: CATSDPTATSGNTIYF. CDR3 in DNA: TGTGCCACCAGTGACCCGACAGCAACCTCTGGAAACACCATATATTTT.

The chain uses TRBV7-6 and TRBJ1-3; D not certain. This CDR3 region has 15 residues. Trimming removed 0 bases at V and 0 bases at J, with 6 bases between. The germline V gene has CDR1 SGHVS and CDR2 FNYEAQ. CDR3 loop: CASSLAPSSGNTIYF. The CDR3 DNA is TGTGCCAGCAGCTTAGCCCCGAGCTCTGGAAACACCATATATTTT.

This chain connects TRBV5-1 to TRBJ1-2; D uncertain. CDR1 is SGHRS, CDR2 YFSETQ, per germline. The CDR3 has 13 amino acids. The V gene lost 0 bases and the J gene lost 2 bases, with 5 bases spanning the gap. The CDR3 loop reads CASSLGQNYGYTF. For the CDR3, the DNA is TGCGCCAGCAGCTTGGGCCAGAACTATGGCTACACCTTC.

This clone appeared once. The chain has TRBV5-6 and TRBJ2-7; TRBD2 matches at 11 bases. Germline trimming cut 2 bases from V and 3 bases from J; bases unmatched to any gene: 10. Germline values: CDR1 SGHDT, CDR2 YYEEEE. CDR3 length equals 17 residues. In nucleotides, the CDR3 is TGTGCCAGCAGCTTTTGGTTTGGGACTAGCGGAAACTACGAGCAGTACTTC. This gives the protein CASSFWFGTSGNYEQYF.

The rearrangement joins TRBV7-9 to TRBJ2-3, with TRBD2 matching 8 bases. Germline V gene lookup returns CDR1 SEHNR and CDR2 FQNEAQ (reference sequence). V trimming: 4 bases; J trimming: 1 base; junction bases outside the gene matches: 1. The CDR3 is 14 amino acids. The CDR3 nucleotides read TGTGCCAGCAGCTCGGGAGGGGGCACAGATACGCAGTATTTT. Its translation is CASSSGGGTDTQYF.

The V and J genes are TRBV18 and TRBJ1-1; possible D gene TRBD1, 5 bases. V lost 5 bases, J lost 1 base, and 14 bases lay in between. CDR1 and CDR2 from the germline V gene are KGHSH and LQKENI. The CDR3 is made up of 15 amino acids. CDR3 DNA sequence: TGTGCCAGCTCAACTCCGGGACTGCAGAACACTGAAGCTTTCTTT. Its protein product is CASSTPGLQNTEAFF.